These 25 T cell receptor beta chains originate from one sample sequenced in a study of beta chain features in type 1 diabetes. The authors reverse transcribed all of the isolated RNA, so sequencing captured expressed TCRB transcripts. Method: immunoSEQ multiplex PCR; TCRdb's copy keeps in-frame clones and lacks some. The sample holds some 900,000 clones, around a sixth seen once. The sample taken for sequencing was naive CD4+ T cells from blood. These receptors came from a woman aged 18-29 years in good health.

Of note for this clone: The sample carries other DNA sequences with the same CDR3. This chain joins TRBV28 and TRBJ2-5; D gene uncertain. The end of the DNA fits TRBJ2-7 better, so the J call may be wrong. The CDR3 has 13 residues. Looked up from germline, CDR1 is MDHEN and CDR2 is SYDVKM. The CDR3 sequence: CASSLSGPYEQYF. The CDR3 coding sequence is TGTGCCAGCAGTTTATCTGGACCTTACGAGCAGTACTTC.

The rearrangement joins TRBV10-3 to TRBJ2-7, with TRBD2 identical over 7 bases. Trimming cost V 10 bases and J 4 bases; bases outside gene matches: 10. The germline CDR1 and CDR2 sequences are ENHRY and SYGVKD. The CDR3 covers 13 residues. The CDR3 coding sequence is TGTGCCACCGCCGGGCTAGCGGTGTACGAGCAGTACTTC. It encodes CATAGLAVYEQYF.

CDR3 amino acids: CATSNPRQDNEKLFF. CDR3 bases: TGTGCCACCAGCAACCCTCGACAGGATAATGAAAAACTGTTTTTT. J is TRBJ1-4 and V is TRBV15; D might be TRBD1 (6 bases). From germline, CDR1 is LNHNV and CDR2 YYDKDF (reference sequence). The CDR3 contains 15 residues. V was trimmed by 4 bases and J by 4 bases, leaving 13 bases between them.

Note on this clone: Distinct nucleotide sequences in the sample also encode this CDR3. The chain links TRBV20-1 to TRBJ2-1, with TRBD1 as a possible D gene (5 bases). V was shortened by 5 bases and J by 12 bases, with 11 bases between the two germline ends. The CDR3 consists of 10 residues. Germline CDR1 is DFQATT and CDR2 is SNEGSKA (reference sequence). This CDR3 reads CSASGPRQFF. The CDR3, as DNA: TGCAGTGCTTCAGGGCCTCGGCAGTTCTTC.

In its sample, this clone was seen a few times. The chain combines TRBV15 with TRBJ1-2, with no clear D. The length of the CDR3 is 12 residues. Trimming shortened V by 0 bases and J by 8 bases, and 7 bases separated the two germline ends. Germline V gives CDR1 LNHNV, CDR2 YYDKDF (reference sequence). Written as DNA, the CDR3 is TGTGCCACCAGCAGAGAGACGGGAGGCTACACCTTC. Protein product: CATSRETGGYTF.

The chain has TRBV6-5 and TRBJ1-1; 7 nucleotides align to TRBD1. This CDR3 contains 16 residues. Germline V gives CDR1 MNHEY, CDR2 SVGAGI. V lost 2 bases, J lost 5 bases, and 11 bases stayed unmatched. CDR3 in amino acids: CASSYPPTGYGTEAFF. In DNA form, the CDR3 reads TGTGCCAGCAGTTACCCTCCGACAGGGTACGGAACTGAAGCTTTCTTT.

The V and J genes are TRBV6-1 and TRBJ2-1, with 11 bases lining up with TRBD2. CDR1 and CDR2 (germline): MNHNS, SASEGT. Trimming at V came to 7 bases and at J to 4 bases, leaving 6 bases not matched to a gene. The CDR3 loop spans 15 amino acids. The CDR3 spells CASNEGTSGYNEQFF. For the CDR3, the DNA is TGTGCCAGCAACGAAGGGACTAGCGGATACAATGAGCAGTTCTTC.

This clone was picked up a small number of times. V is TRBV10-3 and J is TRBJ2-1, with no clear D. This CDR3 comprises 13 residues. The ends were cut back, 7 bases at V and 1 base at J, with 8 bases in the middle. Germline assignment: CDR1 ENHRY and CDR2 SYGVKD. The CDR3 loop reads CAITDSSYNEQFF. Here the CDR3 DNA reads TGTGCCATCACGGATAGTTCCTACAATGAGCAGTTCTTC.

This clone was detected a few times. The chain uses TRBV5-4 and TRBJ1-2; 9 bases are a match to TRBD1. The junction had 4 bases not matched to a gene; V was cut back by 2 bases and J by 2 bases. CDR3 length: 15 residues. In germline, CDR1 is SGHNT, CDR2 YYREEE (reference sequence). The CDR3 nucleotides are TGTGCCAGCAGCTTTGACAGGGGGGGGAACTATGGCTACACCTTC. Its protein is CASSFDRGGNYGYTF. Using reference TRBV5-4 and TRBJ1-2 for the parts outside the CDR3, the full variable domain is ETGVTQSPTHLIKTRGQQVTLRCSSQSGHNTVSWYQQALGQGPQFIFQYYREEENGRGNFPPRFSGLQFPNYSSELNVNALELDDSALYLCASSFDRGGNYGYTFGSGTRLTVV.

This sequence joins TRBV4-1 and TRBJ1-2; the D gene is possibly TRBD1 (5 bases). The V end lost 3 bases, the J end lost 3 bases, and 17 bases lay between the germline ends. The germline V gene has CDR1 MGHRA and CDR2 YSYEKL. The CDR3 runs 16 residues. CDR3 residues: CASSHQIRKGDYGYTF. CDR3 nucleotide sequence: TGCGCCAGCAGCCATCAAATCAGGAAAGGGGACTATGGCTACACCTTC.

This clone was seen a few times. This chain links TRBV7-3 with TRBJ1-2; D uncertain. V was trimmed by 1 base and J by 4 bases, leaving 16 bases between them. Germline loops: CDR1 SGHTA, CDR2 FQGTGA. The CDR3 length is 16 residues. CDR3 residues: CASSLSGHTRGYGYTF. In nucleotides, the CDR3 is TGTGCCAGCAGCTTAAGCGGTCACACCCGGGGCTATGGCTACACCTTC.

This clone turned up a few times. The gene calls are TRBV4-3 and TRBJ2-1, with TRBD1 identical over 8 bases. The CDR3 is 14 amino acids. Germline CDR1 and CDR2: LGHNA and YSLEER. Trimming took 4 bases from V and 2 from J; bases not matched to a gene: 1. The CDR3 DNA sequence: TGCGCCAGCAGCCTACAGGGGGCCTACAATGAGCAGTTCTTC. Translated: CASSLQGAYNEQFF.

This rearrangement joins TRBV9 to TRBJ2-2, with D possibly matching TRBD1 (6 bases). CDR1 is SGDLS and CDR2 is YYNGEE in the germline V gene. There are 16 residues in the CDR3. Trimming shortened V by 4 bases and J by 3 bases, and 16 bases separated the two germline ends. CDR3 loop: CASSPSEGVYTGELFF. DNA of the CDR3: TGTGCCAGCAGCCCCTCCGAGGGGGTTTACACCGGGGAGCTGTTTTTT.

This chain joins TRBV9 and TRBJ2-1, with TRBD2 matching 9 bases. Trimming removed 3 bases from V and 1 base from J; junction bases left unmatched: 2. Germline CDR1 is SGDLS and CDR2 is YYNGEE. The CDR3 is made up of 15 amino acids. The CDR3 sequence: CASSASGESYNEQFF. In DNA, the CDR3 is TGTGCCAGCAGCGCTAGCGGGGAATCCTACAATGAGCAGTTCTTC.

This clone was counted between two and nine times. CDR3 amino acids: CASSSGQGIFDTQYF. In DNA, the CDR3 is TGTGCCAGCAGTTCTGGCCAGGGGATCTTCGATACGCAGTATTTT. The chain combines TRBV27 with TRBJ2-3; a weak D match, TRBD1 (6 bases). Trimming left V 4 bases short and J 6 bases short, with 17 bases between. This CDR3 region has 15 residues. Per germline, CDR1 MNHEY and CDR2 SMNVEV (reference sequence).

This clone was observed a handful of times. V and J are TRBV18 and TRBJ2-1; tentatively, D is TRBD2 (5 bases). The germline V and J ends were trimmed by 4 bases and 10 bases, with 11 bases remaining between them. Per the germline V gene, CDR1 is KGHSH and CDR2 is LQKENI. The CDR3 has 12 residues. The CDR3 loop reads CASSRGSTEQFF. As DNA, the CDR3 is TGTGCCAGCTCACGAGGGTCTACCGAGCAGTTCTTC.

This clone was observed a few times. The chain combines TRBV28 with TRBJ2-6; D unclear. The CDR3 contains 13 residues. From germline, CDR1 is MDHEN and CDR2 SYDVKM. Trimming cost V 7 bases and J 4 bases, with 8 bases left between them. The CDR3 spells CASNRPGANVLTF. In DNA form, the CDR3 reads TGTGCCAGCAATCGCCCGGGGGCCAACGTCCTGACTTTC.

V is TRBV19 and J is TRBJ2-2, with 8 positions matching TRBD1. Trimming took 5 bases from V and 4 from J; bases not matched to a gene: 3. CDR3 length: 14 amino acids. Germline V gives CDR1 LNHDA, CDR2 SQIVND (reference sequence). The CDR3 DNA is TGTGCCAGTAGTCAACAGGGGGGCACCGGGGAGCTGTTTTTT. It translates to CASSQQGGTGELFF.

This sequence joins TRBV19 and TRBJ1-1; tentative D call: TRBD1 (5 bases). CDR3 length: 15 residues. CDR1 and CDR2 (germline): LNHDA, SQIVND (reference sequence). V was shortened by 10 bases and J by 3 bases, with 21 bases between the two germline ends. The CDR3 DNA reads TGTGCCACCCGAGACGGGGGTCTCTTCTACACTGAAGCTTTCTTT. Protein product: CATRDGGLFYTEAFF.

This clone was seen a few times. The gene calls are TRBV4-2 and TRBJ2-7, with D perhaps given as TRBD1 or TRBD2 (6 bases each). This CDR3 comprises 16 residues. V was shortened by 7 bases and J by 1 base, with 20 bases between the two germline ends. The germline V gene has CDR1 LGHNA and CDR2 YNFKEQ. The CDR3 sequence: CASTKAWGASSYEQYF. DNA for the CDR3: TGTGCCAGCACCAAGGCGTGGGGGGCGTCATCCTACGAGCAGTACTTC.

The CDR3 spells CASSLDRGIAEAFF. The CDR3 DNA reads as TGTGCCAGCAGCCTGGACAGGGGGATCGCTGAAGCTTTCTTT. The V and J genes are TRBV7-9 and TRBJ1-1; 10 bases agree with TRBD1. The trim removed 5 bases at V and 6 bases at J, leaving 6 bases unmatched. This CDR3 is 14 amino acids long. Germline loops: CDR1 SEHNR, CDR2 FQNEAQ (reference sequence).

There are a few counts of this clone. The V call is TRBV5-6, the J call TRBJ2-7; 8 positions match TRBD1. Trimming at V came to 0 bases and at J to 11 bases, leaving 10 bases not matched to a gene. The CDR3 covers 14 residues. Germline V gives CDR1 SGHDT, CDR2 YYEEEE. In DNA form, the CDR3 reads TGTGCCAGCAGCTTGGGGGCAGGGGGCCGAAGGGAGTACTTC. Amino acid sequence: CASSLGAGGRREYF.

This clone was seen more than once but under ten times. The chain carries TRBV5-1 and TRBJ2-2, with D perhaps being TRBD1 or TRBD2 (6 bases each). The CDR3 totals 16 residues. Trimming removed 1 base at V and 3 bases at J, with 13 bases between. Germline V gene lookup returns CDR1 SGHRS and CDR2 YFSETQ. The CDR3 here is CASSLLPGADTGELFF. The CDR3 nucleotides read TGCGCCAGCAGCTTGCTCCCGGGGGCGGACACCGGGGAGCTGTTTTTT.

V usage is TRBV7-2 and J usage is TRBJ2-7, with TRBD2 as a possible D gene (6 bases). Per the germline V gene, CDR1 is SGHTA and CDR2 is FQGNSA. The CDR3 covers 14 residues. The V end was cut by 6 bases, the J end by 3 bases, with 15 bases between. CDR3 DNA: TGTGCCAGCAGTTTTAATGGGGGAGGCTACGAGCAGTACTTC. It specifies CASSFNGGGYEQYF.

In nucleotides, the CDR3 is TGTGCCAGCAGCTTAGTCGCCGGGGTCTCCTACGAGCAGTACTTC. This codes for CASSLVAGVSYEQYF. This chain uses TRBV7-9 with TRBJ2-7; TRBD2 is a possible D gene (5 bases). Germline lookup yields CDR1 SEHNR and CDR2 FQNEAQ (reference sequence). The V and J ends lost 1 base and 0 bases respectively, with 10 bases between them. The CDR3 consists of 15 residues.